This TCR beta chain was documented in a study of OX40 agonist ivuxolimab in advanced cancers. About the full investigation: Ivuxolimab was a fully human IgG2 agonistic monoclonal antibody targeting the costimulatory receptor OX40 (CD134). Patients were allowed to have had prior anti-PD-1, anti-PD-L1 or anti-CTLA-4 therapy, and approximately 41% of the dose-escalation patients had previously received checkpoint inhibitors. Partial responses occurred in three dose-escalation patients: two with cutaneous melanoma and one with hepatocellular carcinoma. Of the roughly 51 patients in dose escalation, 19 had hepatocellular carcinoma, some 15 had melanoma, 9 had renal cell carcinoma and 9 had head and neck cancer. Peripheral TCRbeta sequencing aimed to test whether ivuxolimab altered TCR sequence diversity and caused clonal T-cell expansion. Intravenous ivuxolimab was administered to patients every 2 weeks at six dose levels: 0.01, 0.1, 0.3, 1.5, 3 and 10 mg/kg. The monotherapy dose-escalation portion (N ≈ 50 patients) of the phase I ivuxolimab trial is reported in the paper. In the dose-escalation cohort, around four fifths of patients were male, and the mean age was roughly 60 years, with a range of roughly 23 to 85. Points the paper makes about the study in general: In partial responders in the 0.1-3.0 mg/kg groups, normalized peripheral clonal expansion was found to be among the lowest, especially among CD8+ T cells. After ivuxolimab, expanded clones were on average more numerous among CD8+ T cells than among CD4+ T cells. Low levels of normalized T-cell clonal expansion were also seen in some patients who did not respond. Which antigens the clonally expanded peripheral T cells were specific for was not determined. At doses from 0.1 to 3.0 mg/kg, clonal expansion was seen in both CD4+ and CD8+ blood T cells between baseline and week 6.

CDR1 and CDR2 are read off the germline V gene as SGHRS and YFSETQ. Clipping removes 4 bases from V and 5 bases from J, with 8 as the unmatched junction base count. The CDR3 sequence holds 17 residues, the cysteine and phenylalanine included. Solely the CDR3 DNA is kept, with 51 bases framed from the first base. To sequence the TCRbeta CDR3 region, genomic DNA was isolated from the sorted cells. TCRbeta CDR3 regions were sequenced using the immunoSEQ Assay. TCRdb provides this immuneACCESS table in a form limited to in-frame rearrangements. Some clones are lacking; in checked studies, under half of them reflect an unresolved V gene, and why the rest are absent is not known. The sample profile shows about 110,000 clones; approximately 90% of them were found once. The top ten constitute 0.66% of the sample. Notes on this clone: Its antigen target is currently unknown. One base away there is no much larger clone; base qualities are not given.

Patients with a history of autoimmune disease or receiving systemic immunosuppression were excluded from the trial. Peripheral blood for TCR sequencing was collected from all dose cohorts at baseline, on cycle 4 day 1, and on cycle 7 day 1. The samples were taken from a phase I, first-in-human, multicenter, open-label dose-escalation trial of ivuxolimab. Adults with locally advanced or metastatic melanoma, renal cell carcinoma, hepatocellular carcinoma or head and neck squamous cell carcinoma were enrolled in the trial. CD4+ and CD8+ T cells were sorted separately from peripheral blood before TCR sequencing.

Sequencing used CD4+ or CD8+ T cells sorted from blood, obtained in a trial of the OX40 agonist ivuxolimab. This sequence was found in an adult with an advanced solid tumor such as melanoma, head and neck, liver or kidney cancer. Rearrangement joined TRBV5-1 to TRBJ2-1, with TRBD2 identical over 14 junction bases. The nucleotide sequence is given as TGCGCCAGCAGCCCTTCCCGGACTAGCGGGAGGCACAATGAGCAGTTCTTC. This codes for CASSPSRTSGRHNEQFF.